One T cell receptor (beta chain) is described in this entry. Its target is unknown. These data are taken from a study of cytotoxic CD8 clonotypes in ibrutinib-treated CLL. General observations from the study: Treatment saw public clonotypes, which were uncommon, either contract or stay stable.

CDR1 SGHNT and CDR2 YYREEE come from the germline V gene (reference sequence). The CDR3 covers 13 residues. V gave up 4 bases and J gave up 4 bases; unmatched junction bases: 4. Sequencing used immunoSEQ multiplex PCR; TCRdb keeps in-frame clones, though not all of them. Of 150,000 or so clones in the sample, around 80% are singletons; the top ten hold 6.5% to 8%. The sequence came from a human donor with chronic lymphocytic leukemia. The rearrangement links TRBV5-4 to TRBJ1-2; 7 nucleotides line up with TRBD1. The specimen comprised PBMCs, sampled after 36 months of ibrutinib treatment. CDR3 protein: CASSQGQAYGYTF. As DNA, the CDR3 is TGTGCCAGCAGCCAAGGACAGGCCTATGGCTACACCTTC.